This T cell receptor (beta chain) originates from a study of blood T cell repertoires in COVID-19. On the study more broadly: Donors in the United States, Italy and Spain gave samples during acute or convalescent COVID-19.

In the source study's methods: From reference gene primer amplification, estimates of nucleated cell counts were derived. Sequenced by immunoSEQ multiplex PCR; TCRdb stores in-frame clones only, minus some. V, J and clone size are taken as reported in that table, and D and trimming were inferred from the DNA itself. The data contain some 150,000 clones, about 80% of them singletons. This clone was found a few times. This sequence originates from a man aged 55 to 70 with acute or convalescent COVID-19. The sequenced material came from peripheral blood.

DNA of the CDR3: TGTGCCAGCAGCTCTGACCAGGGAAATTCACCCCTCCACTTT. Translating gives CASSSDQGNSPLHF. This sequence joins TRBV7-9 and TRBJ1-6; TRBD1 is a possible D gene (5 bases). Germline CDR1 is SEHNR and CDR2 is FQNEAQ (reference sequence). V lost 4 bases to trimming and J lost 7 bases, with 11 bases between them. CDR3 size: 14 residues.